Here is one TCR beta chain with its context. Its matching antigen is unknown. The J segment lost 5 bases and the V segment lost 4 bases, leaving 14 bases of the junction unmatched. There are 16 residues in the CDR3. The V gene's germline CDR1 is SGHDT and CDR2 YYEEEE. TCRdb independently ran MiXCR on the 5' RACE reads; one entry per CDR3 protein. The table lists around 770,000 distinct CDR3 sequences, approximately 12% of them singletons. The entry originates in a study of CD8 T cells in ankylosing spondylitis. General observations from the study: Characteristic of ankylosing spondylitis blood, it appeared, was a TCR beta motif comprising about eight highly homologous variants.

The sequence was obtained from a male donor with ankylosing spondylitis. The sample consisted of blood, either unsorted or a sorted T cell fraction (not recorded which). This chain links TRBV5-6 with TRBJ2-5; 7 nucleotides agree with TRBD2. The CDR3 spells CASSPLGGTKGETQYF. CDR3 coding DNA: TGTGCCAGCAGCCCCCTTGGGGGGACTAAAGGGGAGACCCAGTACTTC.